The 27 T cell receptor beta chains listed next were all sequenced from one sample in a study of OX40 agonist ivuxolimab in advanced cancers. Using immunoSEQ multiplex PCR, the repertoire was profiled, and TCRdb retains in-frame clones only, with some absent. The table shows about 69,000 clones, with over 60% occurring only once. This sample comprised CD4+ or CD8+ T cells sorted from blood, obtained in a trial of the OX40 agonist ivuxolimab. These receptors all come from an adult with an advanced solid tumor such as melanoma, head and neck, liver or kidney cancer.

This chain connects TRBV5-6 to TRBJ1-6; D ambiguous. The V end lost 2 bases, the J end lost 0 bases, and 6 bases lay between the germline ends. The CDR3 sequence is 15 residues long. The germline V gene encodes CDR1 SGHDT and CDR2 YYEEEE. Written as DNA, the CDR3 is TGTGCCAGCAGCTTCTGGAGCTCCTATAATTCACCCCTCCACTTT. Translation: CASSFWSSYNSPLHF.

The table lists this clone with a few counts. The rearrangement links TRBV30 to TRBJ2-7; D could derive from TRBD1 or TRBD2 (5 bases each). There are 14 residues in the CDR3. Trimming left V 3 bases short and J 4 bases short, with 16 bases between. Germline values: CDR1 GTSNPN, CDR2 SVGIG (reference sequence). The DNA for the CDR3 is TGTGCCTGGAGCTCCGGGGCGAGGATTTACGAGCAGTACTTC. It encodes CAWSSGARIYEQYF.

The chain recombines TRBV9 with TRBJ1-4; D not resolved. Trimming left V 4 bases short and J 4 bases short, with 11 bases between. CDR1 is SGDLS, CDR2 YYNGEE, per germline. The CDR3 contains 14 residues. In DNA, the CDR3 is TGTGCCAGCAGCCCAGGACGGCATAATGAAAAACTGTTTTTT. Its translation: CASSPGRHNEKLFF.

The chain couples TRBV5-1 to TRBJ2-5; 7 nucleotides agree with TRBD1. Trimming cost V 4 bases and J 3 bases; bases outside gene matches: 3. Germline V gene sequence: CDR1 SGHRS, CDR2 YFSETQ. The CDR3 covers 13 residues. The CDR3 reads CASSKTGEETQYF. The CDR3 DNA reads TGCGCCAGCAGCAAAACAGGGGAAGAGACCCAGTACTTC.

The table lists this clone with a count of one. The gene calls are TRBV9 and TRBJ2-5; D possibly uses TRBD1 or TRBD2 (6 bases each). V lost 3 bases, J lost 2 bases, and 11 bases lay in between. The CDR3 runs to 14 residues. Germline loops: CDR1 SGDLS, CDR2 YYNGEE. Here the CDR3 DNA reads TGTGCCAGCAGCGCCCAGGGGAGGCAAGAGACCCAGTACTTC. Its translation is CASSAQGRQETQYF.

This clone was detected once. The rearrangement links TRBV6-1 to TRBJ1-3; 7 bases line up with TRBD1. The trim removed 4 bases at V and 0 bases at J, leaving 6 bases unmatched. The CDR3 consists of 16 residues. Germline V gene sequence: CDR1 MNHNS, CDR2 SASEGT. This CDR3 is CASSGQGLGSGNTIYF. CDR3 nucleotides: TGTGCCAGCAGTGGACAGGGTTTAGGCTCTGGAAACACCATATATTTT.

This chain links TRBV19 with TRBJ2-3; TRBD1 agrees at 9 bases. The CDR3 runs 15 residues. V was pared by 9 bases and J by 1 base, with 8 bases of the junction left unmatched. Per germline, CDR1 LNHDA and CDR2 SQIVND (reference sequence). The CDR3 DNA reads as TGTGCCAGCCACAGGGGGCCGGGGGGCACAGATACGCAGTATTTT. Translated, it gives CASHRGPGGTDTQYF. Full variable domain (rest looked up from reference TRBV19 and TRBJ2-3): DGGITQSPKYLFRKEGQNVTLSCEQNLNHDAMYWYRQDPGQGLRLIYYSQIVNDFQKGDIAEGYSVSREKKESFPLTVTSAQKNPTAFYLCASHRGPGGTDTQYFGPGTRLTVL.

The chain is built from TRBV5-1 and TRBJ2-4; perhaps TRBD2 as D (6 bases). Trimming removed 2 bases from V and 1 base from J, with 13 bases in between. CDR1 and CDR2 (germline): SGHRS, YFSETQ. The CDR3 is 16 residues long. The CDR3 loop reads CASSFKEGRAKNIQYF. The CDR3 DNA sequence: TGCGCCAGCAGCTTTAAAGAGGGGAGGGCCAAAAACATTCAGTACTTC.

The chain uses TRBV18 and TRBJ2-1; tentative D call: TRBD2 (6 bases). Germline CDR1 is KGHSH and CDR2 is LQKENI. Trimming cost V 5 bases and J 4 bases, with 15 bases left between them. This CDR3 has 15 amino acids. CDR3 in DNA: TGTGCCAGCTCAAGGGAGGCAGGGAGGTACAATGAGCAGTTCTTC. Protein: CASSREAGRYNEQFF.

This chain joins TRBV30 and TRBJ1-4; D remains unclear. Germline CDR1 is GTSNPN and CDR2 is SVGIG (reference sequence). The V and J ends lost 0 bases and 0 bases respectively, with 14 bases between them. CDR3 length equals 17 residues. CDR3 protein: CAWSVSGRSATNEKLFF. Written as DNA, the CDR3 is TGTGCCTGGAGTGTATCCGGCAGGTCTGCAACTAATGAAAAACTGTTTTTT.

The chain recombines TRBV27 with TRBJ2-7; the D gene is possibly TRBD2 (7 bases). CDR3 size: 13 residues. Germline V gene sequence: CDR1 MNHEY, CDR2 SMNVEV (reference sequence). Trimming removed 6 bases at V and 3 bases at J, with 12 bases between. CDR3 protein: CASRGGRGYEQYF. The CDR3 DNA reads as TGTGCCAGCAGAGGGGGGAGGGGCTACGAGCAGTACTTC.

The CDR3 nucleotides are TGTGCCAGTAGAGCCAATCAGAGAAGCAATCAGCCCCAGCATTTT. It specifies CASRANQRSNQPQHF. The chain employs TRBV19 and TRBJ1-5; the D is unclear. CDR1 is LNHDA, CDR2 SQIVND, per germline (reference sequence). The V end lost 6 bases, the J end lost 1 base, and 13 bases lay between the germline ends. The CDR3 is made up of 15 amino acids. The whole variable domain, remainder taken from reference TRBV19 and TRBJ1-5, is DGGITQSPKYLFRKEGQNVTLSCEQNLNHDAMYWYRQDPGQGLRLIYYSQIVNDFQKGDIAEGYSVSREKKESFPLTVTSAQKNPTAFYLCASRANQRSNQPQHFGDGTRLSIL.

The rearrangement joins TRBV9 to TRBJ2-1, with 7 positions matching TRBD1. The germline CDR1 and CDR2 sequences are SGDLS and YYNGEE. The CDR3 has 15 amino acids. The trim removed 0 bases at V and 5 bases at J, leaving 5 bases unmatched. CDR3 in amino acids: CASSVAGQRDNEQFF. The DNA of the CDR3 is TGTGCCAGCAGCGTAGCGGGACAGCGCGACAATGAGCAGTTCTTC.

The chain couples TRBV5-1 to TRBJ2-5, with D unclear. Trimming cost V 0 bases and J 3 bases, with 18 bases left between them. Germline-derived CDR1 and CDR2 are SGHRS and YFSETQ. The CDR3 is made up of 17 amino acids. The CDR3 coding sequence is TGCGCCAGCAGCTTGGCTGTTTTCGGGCCTGGGGAAGAGACCCAGTACTTC. It specifies CASSLAVFGPGEETQYF.

The chain combines TRBV11-2 with TRBJ2-3; D is unclear. The CDR3 sequence is 13 residues long. The V gene lost 2 bases and the J gene lost 4 bases, with 7 bases spanning the gap. Germline lookup yields CDR1 SGHAT and CDR2 FQNNGV. CDR3 loop: CASSLRLPDTQYF. The CDR3 DNA reads TGTGCCAGCAGCTTAAGACTTCCAGATACGCAGTATTTT.

The V call is TRBV7-6, the J call TRBJ1-1; the match to TRBD1 covers 7 bases. Germline CDR1 SGHVS, CDR2 FNYEAQ. The CDR3 covers 16 residues. J was trimmed by 1 base and V by 5 bases; bases with no gene match: 10. The CDR3 protein is CASSPLTGRENTEAFF. The CDR3 bases are TGTGCCAGCAGCCCCCTGACAGGGAGGGAGAACACTGAAGCTTTCTTT.

V gene TRBV19 combines with J gene TRBJ1-5; TRBD1 might be the D (5 bases). The germline V gene has CDR1 LNHDA and CDR2 SQIVND (reference sequence). The CDR3 spans 13 residues. V lost 6 bases, J lost 11 bases, and 17 bases lay in between. CDR3 coding DNA: TGTGCCAGTAGAGGTGGGCAGGGTCGGTCCCAGCATTTT. Its translation: CASRGGQGRSQHF.

The V gene is TRBV27, the J gene TRBJ2-1; D is possibly TRBD2 (6 bases). V gave up 6 bases and J gave up 8 bases, with 8 bases separating them. CDR1 and CDR2 (germline): MNHEY, SMNVEV (reference sequence). The CDR3 runs 11 residues. CDR3 protein: CASRGRYEQFF. The DNA of the CDR3 is TGTGCCAGCAGGGGGAGGTATGAGCAGTTCTTC.

V gene TRBV11-2 combines with J gene TRBJ2-3; 8 nucleotides match TRBD2. This CDR3 is built from 14 residues. V lost 3 bases and J lost 4; bases outside the gene matches: 3. Looked up from germline, CDR1 is SGHAT and CDR2 is FQNNGV. DNA of the CDR3: TGTGCCAGCAGCTTCACTAGCGGTGCAGATACGCAGTATTTT. Translating it yields CASSFTSGADTQYF. Using reference TRBV11-2 and TRBJ2-3 for the parts outside the CDR3, the full variable domain is EAGVAQSPRYKIIEKRQSVAFWCNPISGHATLYWYQQILGQGPKLLIQFQNNGVVDDSQLPKDRFSAERLKGVDSTLKIQPAKLEDSAVYLCASSFTSGADTQYFGPGTRLTVL.

The chain has TRBV5-1 and TRBJ2-7; a weak D match, TRBD2 (5 bases). CDR1 and CDR2 from the germline V gene are SGHRS and YFSETQ. The CDR3 consists of 13 residues. Between the trimmed V and J ends, which lost 2 bases and 5 bases, there was a span of 11 bases. CDR3 DNA: TGCGCCAGCAGCTTCGGACTGAGGGACGAGCAGTACTTC. It yields the protein CASSFGLRDEQYF.

The rearrangement links TRBV2 to TRBJ2-7; TRBD1 matches at 9 bases. The CDR3 length is 15 residues. From germline, CDR1 is SNHLY and CDR2 FYNNEI. V trimming: 5 bases; J trimming: 6 bases; junction bases outside the gene matches: 11. This chain's CDR3 is CASSRTGTGRFEQYF. For the CDR3, the DNA is TGTGCCAGCAGTAGAACCGGGACAGGGAGGTTCGAGCAGTACTTC.

This sequence joins TRBV5-1 and TRBJ2-2, with D hard to call. The V end was cut by 4 bases, the J end by 11 bases, with 18 bases between. CDR3 length: 14 residues. Germline V gene data show CDR1 as SGHRS and CDR2 as YFSETQ. The CDR3 sequence: CASSNRTGPGELFF. The DNA of the CDR3 is TGCGCCAGCAGCAACCGGACCGGGCCTGGTGAGCTGTTTTTT.

J is TRBJ2-7 and V is TRBV5-1, with a tentative D call TRBD2 (6 bases). V lost 4 bases and J 6 bases, leaving 26 bases between the germline ends. The CDR3 has 17 residues. The germline gives CDR1 SGHRS, CDR2 YFSETQ. The CDR3 reads CASSLRPSGSGPLEQYF. In DNA, the CDR3 is TGCGCCAGCAGCCTAAGACCATCAGGCAGCGGGCCCCTCGAGCAGTACTTC. Full variable domain (rest looked up from reference TRBV5-1 and TRBJ2-7): KAGVTQTPRYLIKTRGQQVTLSCSPISGHRSVSWYQQTPGQGLQFLFEYFSETQRNKGNFPGRFSGRQFSNSRSEMNVSTLELGDSALYLCASSLRPSGSGPLEQYFGPGTRLTVT.

The gene calls are TRBV11-2 and TRBJ1-6; no clear D gene. This CDR3 has 17 amino acids. Trimming removed 2 bases from V and 7 bases from J, with 18 bases in between. From germline, CDR1 is SGHAT and CDR2 FQNNGV. The CDR3 here is CASSLTIPGIDNSPLHF. The CDR3 DNA reads TGTGCCAGCAGCTTAACTATCCCCGGGATCGACAATTCACCCCTCCACTTT.

The chain employs TRBV29-1 and TRBJ2-5; D remains unclear. CDR3 length: 13 amino acids. The V gene lost 5 bases and the J gene lost 6 bases, with 16 bases spanning the gap. Per germline, CDR1 SQVTM and CDR2 ANQGSEA. The CDR3 region has the DNA TGCAGCGTTAGGGTCCAGGCCACGAAGACCCAGTACTTC. Protein: CSVRVQATKTQYF.

This chain connects TRBV6-6 to TRBJ2-2; maybe TRBD1 (5 bases). CDR3 length: 14 amino acids. Germline lookup yields CDR1 MNHNY and CDR2 SVGAGI (reference sequence). V lost 0 bases and J 6 bases, leaving 8 bases between the germline ends. CDR3 protein: CASSYSSRAGELFF. The CDR3 nucleotides read TGTGCCAGCAGTTACTCATCCAGGGCCGGGGAGCTGTTTTTT.

The chain links TRBV7-9 to TRBJ2-1, with 10 bases fitting TRBD2. Looked up from germline, CDR1 is SEHNR and CDR2 is FQNEAQ (reference sequence). Trimming removed 4 bases from V and 1 base from J; junction bases left unmatched: 4. This CDR3 spans 16 amino acids. This CDR3 is CASSSLAGRSYNEQFF. In nucleotides, the CDR3 is TGTGCCAGCAGCTCACTAGCGGGGAGGTCCTACAATGAGCAGTTCTTC.